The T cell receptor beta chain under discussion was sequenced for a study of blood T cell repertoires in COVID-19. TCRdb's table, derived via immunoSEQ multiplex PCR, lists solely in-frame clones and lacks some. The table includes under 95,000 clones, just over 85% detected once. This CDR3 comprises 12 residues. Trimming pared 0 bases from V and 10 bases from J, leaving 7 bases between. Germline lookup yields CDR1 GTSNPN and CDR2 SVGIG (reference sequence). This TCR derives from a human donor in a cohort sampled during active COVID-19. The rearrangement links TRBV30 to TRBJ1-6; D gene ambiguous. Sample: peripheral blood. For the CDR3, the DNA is TGTGCCTGGAGTGTACAGCGGTCACCCCTCCACTTT. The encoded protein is CAWSVQRSPLHF.